The rows below give T cell receptor beta chains drawn from one sample of a study of CD8 T cells in Susac syndrome. One entry per CDR3 protein results from TCRdb running MiXCR on the immunoSEQ multiplex PCR reads. Of roughly 300,000 distinct CDR3 sequences listed, around 84% were seen once; the top ten hold approximately 0.11%. The material sequenced was CD8+ T cells from PBMCs. These receptors were obtained from a human donor with multiple sclerosis. CDR3s include the opening cysteine and the closing phenylalanine or tryptophan. The D gene is left open where the match is weak. Clone size is given for some rows only: seen once, a few or many times, or a class if the clone is expanded.

18	TRBD2	TRBV27	TRBJ2-1	NA	CASSLTSGSLTFYNEQFF	TGTGCCAGCAGTTTGACTAGCGGGAGTCTAACTTTCTACAATGAGCAGTTCTTC
17	TRBD1	TRBV23-1	TRBJ1-2	NA	CASSPTNRDRGTYGYTF	TGCGCCAGCAGTCCTACGAACCGGGACAGGGGGACCTATGGCTACACCTTC
14	NA	TRBV9	TRBJ1-1	NA	CASSVSTGNTEAFF	TGTGCCAGCAGCGTATCGACAGGGAACACTGAAGCTTTCTTT
15	NA	TRBV24-1	TRBJ2-7	NA	CATSEGTGSSYEQYF	TGTGCCACCAGTGAGGGGACTGGGAGCTCCTACGAGCAGTACTTC
14	NA	TRBV27	TRBJ2-3	NA	CASSTGLVADTQYF	TGTGCCAGCAGTACAGGGTTGGTAGCAGATACGCAGTATTTT
16	NA	TRBV9	TRBJ2-3	NA	CASNRLGRGSTDTQYF	TGTGCCAGCAATAGGTTGGGGAGAGGGAGCACAGATACGCAGTATTTT
15	NA	TRBV24-1	TRBJ2-3	NA	CATSDPAGPTDTQYF	TGTGCCACCAGTGACCCAGCTGGCCCGACAGATACGCAGTATTTT
15	TRBD2	TRBV7-9	TRBJ2-1	NA	CAIRDGTSVYNEQFF	TGTGCCATTAGAGACGGGACTAGCGTCTACAATGAGCAGTTCTTC
13	NA	TRBV7-3	TRBJ2-3	NA	CASKKGSTDTQYF	TGTGCCAGCAAGAAAGGGAGCACAGATACGCAGTATTTT
11	NA	TRBV7-9	TRBJ2-7	NA	CASSFGPEQYF	TGTGCCAGCAGTTTCGGCCCCGAGCAGTACTTC
15	NA	TRBV14	TRBJ2-1	NA	CASSELLITYNEQFF	TGTGCCAGCAGCGAACTGCTAATTACCTACAATGAGCAGTTCTTC
14	TRBD1	TRBV27	TRBJ2-1	once	CASRTGGAHNEQFF	TGTGCCAGCAGGACAGGGGGCGCACACAATGAGCAGTTCTTC